The clone carrying this T cell receptor beta chain showed up just a few times. Its antigen is not known. Unique molecular identifiers were used to barcode this TCRbeta library. Each CDR3 protein is one row after TCRdb ran MiXCR on the PCR reads. The table shows more than 500,000 distinct CDR3 sequences, with more than 9.5% occurring only once. The sample comes from a study of T-cell reconstitution after alpha-beta-depleted transplantation in children. The germline CDR1 and CDR2 sequences are MNHNS and SASEGT. V shed 7 bases and J 9 bases; nucleotides not matched to a gene: 11. The CDR3 runs 13 residues. General study findings and limits: In patients about two months after transplant, alpha-beta T cells reportedly arose from several hundred expanded graft clones. T-cell numbers and diversity, one year after transplant, stemmed largely from T cells that were newly produced.

The sequence came from a female patient aged 2-10 years who had a stem cell transplant for aplastic anemia, so the T cells may come from the graft donor. The sequences come from PBMCs, mostly from graft donor cells, collected 180 days after TCRalphabeta/CD19-depleted stem cell transplant. The V gene is TRBV6-1, the J gene TRBJ2-5; TRBD2 aligns across 7 bases. DNA for the CDR3: TGTGCCAGCACCACCGCCGGGGGGTTCGCCCAGTACTTC. It encodes CASTTAGGFAQYF.